Following are 18 T cell receptor beta chains from one sample sequenced in a study of identical twins. TCRdb redid the calling of the 5' RACE reads with MiXCR, one entry per CDR3 protein. Seen here are about 890,000 distinct CDR3 sequences, 10% to 15% observed once, and the top ten hold around 1.6%. These records were also assigned to another study, of yellow fever vaccine responses in identical twins.

Sequencing was performed on PBMCs. These receptors were taken from a woman aged 18-30 years in good health.

This sequence joins TRBV28 and TRBJ1-2; no clear D. In germline, CDR1 is MDHEN, CDR2 SYDVKM. V lost 6 bases, J lost 5 bases, and 10 bases lay in between. The CDR3 is made up of 12 amino acids. The CDR3 DNA follows: TGTGCCAGCAGACTTAACATATATGGCTACACCTTC. Encoded protein: CASRLNIYGYTF.

A few counts support this clonotype. The V gene is TRBV3-1, the J gene TRBJ2-3; TRBD2 matches at 9 bases. V shed 1 base and J 0 bases; nucleotides not matched to a gene: 14. Germline CDR1 and CDR2: LGHDT and YNNKEL (reference sequence). There are 20 residues in the CDR3. The CDR3 here is CASSQGGPVTSGTSTDTQYF. CDR3 DNA sequence: TGTGCCAGCAGCCAAGGGGGTCCCGTGACTAGCGGAACTAGCACAGATACGCAGTATTTT.

V usage is TRBV4-1 and J usage is TRBJ2-6; 7 positions agree with TRBD1. This CDR3 has 16 residues. Germline CDR1 is MGHRA and CDR2 is YSYEKL. V gave up 3 bases and J gave up 0 bases; unmatched junction bases: 2. The DNA for the CDR3 is TGCGCCAGCAGCCATTGGACAGGCTCTGGGGCCAACGTCCTGACTTTC. Its protein product is CASSHWTGSGANVLTF.

This clonotype was observed a few times. The chain carries TRBV27 and TRBJ2-3, with 7 positions matching TRBD2. Germline V lookup: CDR1 MNHEY, CDR2 SMNVEV (reference sequence). The V gene end was trimmed by 4 bases and the J gene end by 6 bases; junction bases not matched to a gene: 7. This CDR3 has 14 residues. CDR3: CASSSSGVMDTQYF. The DNA of the CDR3 is TGTGCCAGCAGTTCCAGCGGGGTTATGGATACGCAGTATTTT.

The chain recombines TRBV5-1 with TRBJ1-2; no clear D gene. V was clipped by 6 bases and J by 8 bases, with 17 bases between them. Germline CDR1 SGHRS, CDR2 YFSETQ. The CDR3 spans 13 residues. The CDR3 is CASKVKTGDGYTF. In DNA, the CDR3 is TGCGCCAGCAAGGTCAAGACCGGCGACGGCTACACCTTC.

V usage is TRBV10-1 and J usage is TRBJ2-2; TRBD2 might be the D (6 bases). CDR1 is WNHNN, CDR2 SYGVQD, per germline (reference sequence). Trimming cost V 0 bases and J 7 bases, with 15 bases left between them. This CDR3 is 16 amino acids long. CDR3 DNA: TGCGCCAGCAGTGAGTCCCGGGACTCCTTCGGCGGGGAGCTGTTTTTT. Its translation is CASSESRDSFGGELFF.

This chain joins TRBV27 and TRBJ2-5; D might be TRBD2 (5 bases). Germline CDR1 reads MNHEY; CDR2 reads SMNVEV (reference sequence). Trimming pared 4 bases from V and 2 bases from J, leaving 11 bases between. The CDR3 has 14 residues. For the CDR3, the DNA is TGTGCCAGCAGTTCCGGGGTAGAACAAGAGACCCAGTACTTC. Translating gives CASSSGVEQETQYF.

A few counts support this clonotype. The CDR3 DNA reads as TGCGCCAGCAGCCAACTAGCGGGGAGCTCCTACGAGCAGTACTTC. This encodes CASSQLAGSSYEQYF. J is TRBJ2-7 and V is TRBV4-1, with 9 bases lining up with TRBD2. V dropped 2 bases and J dropped 0; count of bases not matched to a gene: 2. This CDR3 spans 15 amino acids. Germline V gene sequence: CDR1 MGHRA, CDR2 YSYEKL.

V is TRBV28 and J is TRBJ2-1; D gene uncertain. This CDR3 is built from 10 residues. Germline values: CDR1 MDHEN, CDR2 SYDVKM. V was pared by 5 bases and J by 8 bases, with 4 bases between. In nucleotides, the CDR3 is TGTGCCAGCAGTCTTCATGAGCAGTTCTTC. As protein: CASSLHEQFF.

The chain recombines TRBV9 with TRBJ2-2, with unresolved D. V lost 1 base to trimming and J lost 3 bases, with 7 bases between them. There are 14 residues in the CDR3. The V gene's germline CDR1 is SGDLS and CDR2 YYNGEE. The CDR3 here is CASSVRPYTGELFF. CDR3 nucleotides: TGTGCCAGCAGCGTACGTCCGTACACCGGGGAGCTGTTTTTT. Combining the CDR3 with reference TRBV9 and TRBJ2-2 gives the whole variable domain DSGVTQTPKHLITATGQRVTLRCSPRSGDLSVYWYQQSLDQGLQFLIQYYNGEERAKGNILERFSAQQFPDLHSELNLSSLELGDSALYFCASSVRPYTGELFFGEGSRLTVL.

This clonotype was counted a few times. The J gene is TRBJ1-1, the V gene TRBV5-1; D is perhaps TRBD1 (5 bases). Trimming took 3 bases from V and 3 from J, leaving 12 bases between them. CDR1 SGHRS and CDR2 YFSETQ come from the germline V gene. This CDR3 is built from 14 residues. CDR3 DNA: TGCGCCAGCAGCTCGCAGGGTTTGGACACTGAAGCTTTCTTT. It specifies CASSSQGLDTEAFF.

The rearrangement links TRBV6-5 to TRBJ2-1; no clear D gene. The germline V gene has CDR1 MNHEY and CDR2 SVGAGI. Trimming removed 5 bases from V and 8 bases from J, with 22 bases in between. The CDR3 totals 16 residues. Here the CDR3 reads CASSNPLWALKDEQFF. CDR3 coding DNA: TGTGCCAGCAGTAACCCCCTCTGGGCCCTCAAGGATGAGCAGTTCTTC.

This clonotype has only a few counts. The gene calls are TRBV15 and TRBJ2-5, with a weak D call TRBD1 (5 bases). V lost 9 bases to trimming and J lost 4 bases, with 12 bases between them. Germline-derived CDR1 and CDR2 are LNHNV and YYDKDF (reference sequence). This CDR3 has 12 amino acids. CDR3 DNA: TGTGCCACGGGCAGGGATGGAGAGACCCAGTACTTC. Amino acids: CATGRDGETQYF.

This clonotype was recorded a few times. The V and J genes are TRBV15 and TRBJ2-7; perhaps D is TRBD1 or TRBD2 (5 bases each). From germline, CDR1 is LNHNV and CDR2 YYDKDF (reference sequence). Trimming removed 1 base at V and 7 bases at J, with 17 bases between. This CDR3 spans 15 amino acids. The CDR3 loop is CATSRATGRGPEQYV. The DNA for the CDR3 is TGTGCCACCAGCAGAGCGACGGGAAGGGGTCCGGAGCAGTACGTC.

There are a few counts of this clonotype. This chain links TRBV28 with TRBJ2-7; TRBD2 aligns across 11 bases. The CDR3 sequence is 19 residues long. The germline V gene has CDR1 MDHEN and CDR2 SYDVKM. V lost 5 bases to trimming and J lost 3 bases; unmatched junction nucleotides: 18. The CDR3 is CASSNPGVLAGGRGYEQYF. The CDR3, as DNA: TGTGCCAGCAGTAACCCCGGAGTGCTAGCGGGAGGAAGGGGCTACGAGCAGTACTTC.

This clonotype has ten or more counts. V and J are TRBV7-3 and TRBJ2-1; 9 bases agree with TRBD2. The CDR3 loop spans 15 amino acids. Germline CDR1 SGHTA, CDR2 FQGTGA. Unmatched junction bases numbered 10, after V lost 7 bases and J lost 6 bases. The CDR3: CASTETSGNFNEQFF. The CDR3, as DNA: TGTGCCAGCACAGAGACTAGCGGAAACTTCAATGAGCAGTTCTTC.

This clonotype has just a few counts. The chain employs TRBV3-1 and TRBJ2-7; D unresolved. CDR3 length: 17 residues. Germline loops: CDR1 LGHDT, CDR2 YNNKEL (reference sequence). Trimming cost V 1 base and J 0 bases, with 16 bases left between them. Written as DNA, the CDR3 is TGTGCCAGCAGCCAAGGAACCCCCCCGGAAAGCTCCTACGAGCAGTACTTC. This translates into CASSQGTPPESSYEQYF.

The chain is built from TRBV12-3 or TRBV12-4 and TRBJ1-2; no definite D call. V was cut by 2 bases and J by 1 base, with 11 bases left in between. This CDR3 contains 15 residues. The CDR3 nucleotides read TGTGCCAGCAGTTTAAGGCTATTGGGTAACTATGGCTACACCTTC. It encodes CASSLRLLGNYGYTF.